A selection of T cell receptor beta chains follows, all from one sample in a study of naive and memory T cell subsets. Using its own MiXCR run on the UMI-ligation and nested PCR reads, TCRdb lists one record per CDR3 protein. The sample holds 81,000 or so distinct CDR3 sequences, roughly 7.3% seen once. Material: central memory CD4+ T cells from blood. The receptors were gathered from a human donor in good health. Both conserved end residues are part of each CDR3. D genes are given only for firm matches. Not all rows give a size; the values are once, few, many and, for expanded clones, a class.

CDR3: CASSLVWFRDEQYF; DNA: TGTGCCAGCAGCTTAGTGTGGTTCAGGGACGAGCAGTACTTC; size: few; V: TRBV13; J: TRBJ2-7; D: .
CDR3: CASRQGPNTEAFF; DNA: TGTGCCAGCAGACAGGGTCCGAACACTGAAGCTTTCTTT; size: many; V: TRBV7-2; J: TRBJ1-1; D: .
CDR3: CAWSVYDEAFF; DNA: TGTGCCTGGAGTGTATACGATGAAGCTTTCTTT; size: few; V: TRBV30; J: TRBJ1-1; D: .
CDR3: CASSLRRSGTNEKLFF; DNA: TGTGCCAGCAGCTTAAGGAGGTCAGGGACTAATGAAAAACTGTTTTTT; size: few; V: TRBV7-2; J: TRBJ1-4; D: .
CDR3: CASSWQQSTDTQYF; DNA: TGTGCCAGTAGTTGGCAGCAGAGCACAGATACGCAGTATTTT; size: .; V: TRBV19; J: TRBJ2-3; D: .
CDR3: CASGPGENIQYF; DNA: TGTGCCAGCGGACCGGGCGAAAACATTCAGTACTTC; size: many; V: TRBV28; J: TRBJ2-4; D: .
CDR3: CASRQTMNTEAFF; DNA: TGTGCCAGTCGACAGACAATGAACACTGAAGCTTTCTTT; size: .; V: TRBV5-6; J: TRBJ1-1; D: .
CDR3: CASSLRGTGSSSPLHF; DNA: TGTGCCAGCAGCTTAAGAGGGACAGGGTCAAGTTCACCCCTCCACTTT; size: many; V: TRBV7-3; J: TRBJ1-6; D: TRBD1
CDR3: CSARTSTGANVLTF; DNA: TGCAGTGCTAGGACATCGACTGGGGCCAACGTCCTGACTTTC; size: many; V: TRBV20-1; J: TRBJ2-6; D: .
CDR3: CASSTNRIHEQYF; DNA: TGTGCCAGCAGTACAAACAGAATCCACGAGCAGTACTTC; size: many; V: TRBV27; J: TRBJ2-7; D: .
CDR3: CASSSTGGREAFF; DNA: TGTGCCAGCAGCTCGACAGGGGGAAGGGAGGCTTTCTTT; size: many; V: TRBV7-3; J: TRBJ1-1; D: TRBD1
CDR3: CASSQEYGYTF; DNA: TGTGCCAGCAGCCAAGAGTATGGCTACACCTTC; size: many; V: TRBV4-2; J: TRBJ1-2; D: .
CDR3: CASSRDREQYF; DNA: TGTGCCAGCAGTAGGGACAGAGAGCAGTACTTC; size: .; V: TRBV6-6; J: TRBJ2-7; D: TRBD1
CDR3: CSANIPGDSNYGYTF; DNA: TGCAGTGCTAATATCCCTGGAGACTCTAACTATGGCTACACCTTC; size: .; V: TRBV20-1; J: TRBJ1-2; D: .
CDR3: CASIGLWSPRTEAFF; DNA: TGTGCCAGCATTGGGTTGTGGTCTCCGAGGACTGAAGCTTTCTTT; size: many; V: TRBV4-2; J: TRBJ1-1; D: .
CDR3: CATSDWTRSWGYTF; DNA: TGTGCCACCAGTGACTGGACCCGTTCTTGGGGCTACACCTTC; size: many; V: TRBV24-1; J: TRBJ1-2; D: .
CDR3: CAIKISASTNEQFF; DNA: TGTGCCATCAAAATCTCGGCTAGCACCAATGAGCAGTTCTTC; size: few; V: TRBV10-3; J: TRBJ2-1; D: .
CDR3: CASSVRLAGRTDTQYF; DNA: TGTGCCAGCAGCGTTCGACTAGCGGGACGAACAGATACGCAGTATTTT; size: many; V: TRBV7-9; J: TRBJ2-3; D: TRBD2
CDR3: CASSEEGAGQGVPDTQYF; DNA: TGTGCCAGCAGTGAAGAAGGTGCCGGACAGGGGGTTCCAGATACGCAGTATTTT; size: .; V: TRBV25-1; J: TRBJ2-3; D: TRBD1
CDR3: CSARDQHFGNEQFF; DNA: .; size: .; V: TRBV20-1; J: TRBJ2-1; D: .
CDR3: CASSPLGFYDEKLFF; DNA: TGTGCCAGCAGCCCGTTGGGGTTTTACGATGAAAAACTGTTTTTT; size: many; V: TRBV7-8; J: TRBJ1-4; D: .
CDR3: CASRGIQGRADTQYF; DNA: TGTGCCAGCCGCGGGATACAGGGTAGGGCAGATACGCAGTATTTT; size: many; V: TRBV7-2; J: TRBJ2-3; D: .
CDR3: CSASGGGPYNEQFF; DNA: TGCAGTGCTAGCGGCGGCGGCCCATACAATGAGCAGTTCTTC; size: many; V: TRBV20-1; J: TRBJ2-1; D: .
CDR3: CASSLEDGYNEQFF; DNA: TGTGCCAGCAGCTTAGAGGACGGCTACAATGAGCAGTTCTTC; size: many; V: TRBV11-3; J: TRBJ2-1; D: .
CDR3: CASSPRTDYYNEQFF; DNA: TGTGCCAGCAGCCCTCGGACAGACTATTACAATGAGCAGTTCTTC; size: .; V: TRBV9; J: TRBJ2-1; D: .
CDR3: CASSLARGGPNEQYF; DNA: TGTGCCAGCAGTTTAGCCCGAGGGGGACCTAACGAGCAGTACTTC; size: few; V: TRBV12-3/TRBV12-4; J: TRBJ2-7; D: .
CDR3: CASTDVGASTDTQYF; DNA: TGTGCCAGCACCGACGTTGGCGCTAGCACAGATACGCAGTATTTT; size: many; V: TRBV7-9; J: TRBJ2-3; D: .
CDR3: CASKDGSSGANVLTF; DNA: TGTGCCAGCAAGGACGGAAGCTCTGGGGCCAACGTCCTGACTTTC; size: many; V: TRBV27; J: TRBJ2-6; D: .
CDR3: CSASVTGFVSPLHF; DNA: TGCAGTGCCTCCGTGACAGGGTTTGTGTCACCCCTCCACTTT; size: many; V: TRBV20-1; J: TRBJ1-6; D: TRBD1
CDR3: CASSKTGQGISEAFF; DNA: TGTGCCAGCAGCAAAACGGGACAGGGTATCTCTGAAGCTTTCTTT; size: few; V: TRBV27; J: TRBJ1-1; D: TRBD1
CDR3: CASSSLWGEGLTDTQYF; DNA: TGTGCCAGCAGTTCCCTTTGGGGGGAGGGCCTCACAGATACGCAGTATTTT; size: few; V: TRBV12-3/TRBV12-4; J: TRBJ2-3; D: TRBD2
CDR3: CASSYSDRAGSPLHF; DNA: TGTGCCAGCAGTTATTCGGACAGGGCTGGTTCACCCCTCCACTTT; size: many; V: TRBV6-6; J: TRBJ1-6; D: TRBD1
CDR3: CASTHSGLAGEFTGANVLTF; DNA: TGCGCCAGCACCCACTCTGGACTAGCGGGAGAATTCACTGGGGCCAACGTCCTGACTTTC; size: .; V: TRBV5-1; J: TRBJ2-6; D: TRBD2
CDR3: CASSESRAGETQYF; DNA: TGTGCCAGCAGTGAATCCAGGGCGGGCGAGACCCAGTACTTC; size: .; V: TRBV25-1; J: TRBJ2-5; D: .
CDR3: CASSVRLTTDTQYF; DNA: TGTGCCAGCAGCGTAAGGTTGACCACAGATACGCAGTATTTT; size: many; V: TRBV9; J: TRBJ2-3; D: .
CDR3: CAGGTGRAGELFF; DNA: TGTGCCGGTGGGACAGGGAGGGCCGGGGAGCTGTTTTTT; size: many; V: TRBV30; J: TRBJ2-2; D: TRBD1
CDR3: CASSPPGRGKNIQYF; DNA: TGTGCCAGTAGCCCTCCCGGGAGGGGGAAAAACATTCAGTACTTC; size: many; V: TRBV19; J: TRBJ2-4; D: TRBD2
CDR3: CASTPVGGRGNEQFF; DNA: TGTGCCAGCACCCCGGTAGGCGGGAGAGGGAATGAGCAGTTCTTC; size: many; V: TRBV6-6; J: TRBJ2-1; D: TRBD2
CDR3: CASSYTTVGTQYF; DNA: TGTGCCAGCAGTTACACAACCGTCGGTACGCAGTATTTT; size: many; V: TRBV6-2/TRBV6-3; J: TRBJ2-3; D: .
CDR3: CASSLGLAGVGQFF; DNA: TGTGCCAGCAGTTTGGGACTAGCGGGAGTAGGGCAGTTCTTC; size: many; V: TRBV12-3/TRBV12-4; J: TRBJ2-1; D: TRBD2
CDR3: CSVEHGGGEQYF; DNA: TGCAGCGTTGAACACGGTGGGGGCGAGCAGTACTTC; size: many; V: TRBV29-1; J: TRBJ2-7; D: .
CDR3: CASSLRSQRAKNIQYF; DNA: TGTGCCAGCAGTTTGAGATCACAGCGGGCCAAAAACATTCAGTACTTC; size: few; V: TRBV12-3/TRBV12-4; J: TRBJ2-4; D: .
CDR3: CASSITEGWNTEAFF; DNA: TGTGCCAGTAGTATAACCGAAGGGTGGAACACTGAAGCTTTCTTT; size: many; V: TRBV19; J: TRBJ1-1; D: .
CDR3: CASSGQGPLTTGELFF; DNA: TGTGCCAGCAGTGGACAGGGCCCACTGACCACCGGGGAGCTGTTTTTT; size: many; V: TRBV6-1; J: TRBJ2-2; D: TRBD1
CDR3: CSARDLGGTDTQYF; DNA: TGCAGTGCTAGAGATCTTGGCGGCACAGATACGCAGTATTTT; size: many; V: TRBV20-1; J: TRBJ2-3; D: .
CDR3: CSANQRDRAFYEQYF; DNA: TGCAGTGCTAACCAGCGGGACAGGGCTTTCTACGAGCAGTACTTC; size: many; V: TRBV20-1; J: TRBJ2-7; D: TRBD1